This TCR beta chain was observed in a study of neurological immune-mediated disorders. Study background: The approximately 34 patients with multiple sclerosis comprised roughly 30 relapsing-remitting cases and 3 secondary progressive cases.

This clonotype was recorded at least ten times. Its target is unknown. TCRdb ran MiXCR on the 5' RACE reads and lists one entry per CDR3 protein. The sample contains roughly 52,000 distinct CDR3 sequences, 3% to 4% of which appear only once. The study built unsorted libraries from 2 million PBMCs kept at -80 C. General study points: Across subjects, expanded clones had no CDR3 amino acid sequences in common, pointing to private repertoires in all groups. The multiple sclerosis repertoire cluster was not associated with any clinical or MRI feature.

Germline V gene sequence: CDR1 SGHTA, CDR2 FQGNSA. J was trimmed by 2 bases and V by 3 bases; bases with no gene match: 3. This CDR3 contains 14 residues. Sample: PBMCs. This TCR came from a man in his 60s with multiple sclerosis. V gene TRBV7-2 combines with J gene TRBJ1-1, with TRBD1 matching over 7 bases. The CDR3: CASSFGTANTEAFF. In DNA, the CDR3 is TGTGCCAGCAGCTTCGGGACAGCCAACACTGAAGCTTTCTTT.